This TCR beta chain originates from a study of T cell repertoires and HLA-DP antigens. Germline V gene sequence: CDR1 MGHRA, CDR2 YSYEKL. The CDR3 consists of 17 residues. V lost 1 base, J lost 0 bases, and 8 bases stayed unmatched. Profiling relied on immunoSEQ multiplex PCR, and the TCRdb table lists in-frame clones only, not all of them. The table records roughly 120,000 clones, nearly 95% of them present only once. This clone has just one count. The antigen is not known. Input material: CD4+ T cells from PBMCs. The TCR sequence derives from a woman between 18 and 29 years old in good health and CMV-seronegative. The rearrangement uses TRBV4-1 and TRBJ2-7; 8 bases are shared with TRBD1. DNA of the CDR3: TGCGCCAGCAGCCAAGGCAGGACAGGGTTGAGCTCCTACGAGCAGTACTTC. It yields the protein CASSQGRTGLSSYEQYF.